The 29 T cell receptor beta chains in this list originate from one sample, sequenced in a study of blood T cell repertoires in COVID-19. Assay used: immunoSEQ multiplex PCR; TCRdb lists only in-frame clones, some missing. Here the sample spans under 200,000 clones, 86% being singletons. The material sequenced was peripheral blood. The source is a man between 18 and 35 years old with acute or convalescent COVID-19.

As regards this clone: Within the sample, other DNA sequences also encode this same CDR3. This sequence joins TRBV3-1 (or the pseudogene TRBV3-2) and TRBJ1-2, with D possibly TRBD1 on 6 matching bases. Germline CDR1 LGHDT, CDR2 YNNKEL (reference sequence). V was pared by 0 bases and J by 8 bases, with 13 bases between. The CDR3 runs 14 residues. CDR3 sequence: CASSQDRWGLGYTF. CDR3 nucleotide sequence: TGTGCCAGCAGCCAAGATCGATGGGGGCTCGGCTACACCTTC.

This clone was picked up one time. The V call is TRBV6-1, the J call TRBJ1-2, with 9 bases lining up with TRBD1. The CDR3 is made up of 15 amino acids. Per the germline V gene, CDR1 is MNHNS and CDR2 is SASEGT. The V segment lost 0 bases and the J segment 5 bases; nucleotides outside the gene matches: 4. DNA of the CDR3: TGTGCCAGCAGTGAAGCGGCGGGACAGGGTTATGGCTACACCTTC. Protein sequence: CASSEAAGQGYGYTF.

This chain uses TRBV5-4 with TRBJ2-5; weak D call: TRBD1 (6 bases). The CDR3 loop spans 13 amino acids. The germline V and J ends were trimmed by 1 base and 5 bases, with 9 bases remaining between them. Germline CDR1 reads SGHNT; CDR2 reads YYREEE (reference sequence). DNA for the CDR3: TGTGCCAGCAGCTTGACAGGGTCGGAGACCCAGTACTTC. It encodes CASSLTGSETQYF.

The rearrangement uses TRBV6-5 and TRBJ2-1, with TRBD2 as a possible D gene (6 bases). This CDR3 has 13 amino acids. Trimming removed 7 bases at V and 4 bases at J, with 11 bases between. Germline assignment: CDR1 MNHEY and CDR2 SVGAGI. DNA for the CDR3: TGTGCCAGCATGGAGGGGAGGTACAATGAGCAGTTCTTC. Translated: CASMEGRYNEQFF.

The CDR3 loop is CASSVVPGGPPSTF. As DNA, the CDR3 is TGTGCCAGCAGCGTAGTACCAGGGGGCCCTCCGTCCACCTTC. The V and J genes are TRBV9 and TRBJ1-2; 8 bases map to TRBD1. Germline trimming cut 0 bases from V and 13 bases from J; bases unmatched to any gene: 11. In germline, CDR1 is SGDLS, CDR2 YYNGEE. The CDR3 extends over 14 amino acids.

V usage is TRBV28 and J usage is TRBJ1-2, with 9 bases identical to TRBD1. This CDR3 has 14 amino acids. V lost 3 bases to trimming and J lost 5 bases; unmatched junction nucleotides: 4. CDR1 and CDR2 (germline): MDHEN, SYDVKM. CDR3 nucleotide sequence: TGTGCCAGCAGTTTCACAGGGGGCGGATATGGCTACACCTTC. Its translation is CASSFTGGGYGYTF.

The V and J genes are TRBV19 and TRBJ1-2, with 9 positions matching TRBD1. The CDR3 extends over 17 amino acids. Losses at the gene ends were 4 bases for V and 8 bases for J; bases not matched to a gene: 17. Germline V gene lookup returns CDR1 LNHDA and CDR2 SQIVND (reference sequence). The CDR3 nucleotides read TGTGCCAGTAGTAATTCAGGGACAGGGAGCCCAATGAGGGGCTACACCTTC. The encoded protein is CASSNSGTGSPMRGYTF.

Of note for this clone: Different DNA sequences within this sample yield the same CDR3. V gene TRBV12-3 or TRBV12-4 combines with J gene TRBJ2-1, with no clear D. There are 11 residues in the CDR3. The ends were cut back, 4 bases at V and 4 bases at J, with 2 bases in the middle. The chain's CDR3 is CASSSYNEQFF. The CDR3 DNA reads TGTGCCAGCAGTTCGTACAATGAGCAGTTCTTC.

This clone was seen just once. This rearrangement joins TRBV9 to TRBJ1-1; 7 bases agree with TRBD1. Germline V gene lookup returns CDR1 SGDLS and CDR2 YYNGEE. The V gene end was trimmed by 3 bases and the J gene end by 0 bases; junction bases not matched to a gene: 5. The CDR3 has 15 amino acids. Written as DNA, the CDR3 is TGTGCCAGCAGCGGTAGGACAGGAGTGAACACTGAAGCTTTCTTT. Its translation: CASSGRTGVNTEAFF.

This chain uses TRBV6-6 with TRBJ2-1; 14 bases map to TRBD2. Germline CDR1 and CDR2: MNHNY and SVGAGI (reference sequence). V gave up 5 bases and J gave up 4 bases; unmatched junction bases: 13. This CDR3 contains 19 residues. DNA of the CDR3: TGTGCCAGCAGTCCGACTAGCGGGGGGGCGAGAATAGGTTACAATGAGCAGTTCTTC. Protein sequence: CASSPTSGGARIGYNEQFF.

The chain couples TRBV30 to TRBJ1-1, with D perhaps TRBD1 (5 bases). V gave up 5 bases and J gave up 6 bases, with 19 bases separating them. This CDR3 is built from 14 residues. Germline V gives CDR1 GTSNPN, CDR2 SVGIG (reference sequence). The CDR3 DNA reads as TGTGCCTGGGACGGGGGGTGGGATTCGGCTGAAGCTTTCTTT. This translates into CAWDGGWDSAEAFF.

The J gene is TRBJ1-5, the V gene TRBV7-9, with TRBD1 matching 7 bases. Germline CDR1 reads SEHNR; CDR2 reads FQNEAQ (reference sequence). The CDR3 sequence is 14 residues long. V lost 5 bases and J lost 8; bases outside the gene matches: 9. Here the CDR3 reads CASSGGDSLEPQHF. The DNA for the CDR3 is TGTGCCAGCAGCGGTGGGGACAGCCTTGAGCCCCAGCATTTT.

V gene TRBV3-1 (or the pseudogene TRBV3-2) combines with J gene TRBJ2-1; 11 bases fit TRBD2. This CDR3 contains 16 residues. The germline V gene has CDR1 LGHDT and CDR2 YNNKEL (reference sequence). The ends lost 2 bases at V and 4 bases at J; junction bases unmatched: 4. CDR3: CASSQNLAGGYNEQFF. The CDR3 DNA reads as TGTGCCAGCAGCCAAAACCTAGCGGGGGGTTACAATGAGCAGTTCTTC.

The chain couples TRBV5-1 to TRBJ2-7; TRBD1 aligns across 9 bases. Germline CDR1 SGHRS, CDR2 YFSETQ. V dropped 4 bases and J dropped 0; count of bases not matched to a gene: 5. This CDR3 is built from 15 residues. Written as DNA, the CDR3 is TGCGCCAGCAGCCGGGACAGGGCTAGCTCCTACGAGCAGTACTTC. Translated: CASSRDRASSYEQYF.

The J gene is TRBJ2-1, the V gene TRBV6-5; the D gene is possibly TRBD1 (6 bases). Trimming stripped 5 bases from V and 3 bases from J, with 8 bases between. Germline-derived CDR1 and CDR2 are MNHEY and SVGAGI. The CDR3 has 13 amino acids. CDR3 sequence: CASSRGSYNEQFF. CDR3 DNA sequence: TGTGCCAGCAGTAGGGGGAGCTACAATGAGCAGTTCTTC.

This clone was observed once. The V and J genes are TRBV6-6 and TRBJ1-1; 7 nucleotides align to TRBD1. CDR1 is MNHNY, CDR2 SVGAGI, per germline (reference sequence). This CDR3 has 16 amino acids. The trim removed 6 bases at V and 10 bases at J, leaving 20 bases unmatched. CDR3 region: CASSPQTDRERAGAFF. For the CDR3, the DNA is TGTGCCAGCAGCCCCCAGACCGACAGGGAGCGGGCGGGAGCTTTCTTT.

CDR3 coding DNA: TGTGCCAGCAGTTACTCGAGCGGAACCGGGGAGCTGTTTTTT. This encodes CASSYSSGTGELFF. This rearrangement joins TRBV6-5 to TRBJ2-2; possible D gene TRBD2, 5 bases. The CDR3 consists of 14 residues. V lost 0 bases to trimming and J lost 5 bases, with 7 bases between them. Germline V lookup: CDR1 MNHEY, CDR2 SVGAGI.

This clone was seen just once. The chain combines TRBV7-2 with TRBJ1-6; maybe TRBD1 (6 bases). Trimming took 1 base from V and 14 from J, leaving 21 bases between them. The CDR3 sequence is 16 residues long. Germline lookup yields CDR1 SGHTA and CDR2 FQGNSA. CDR3 sequence (DNA): TGTGCCAGCAGCTTAGAGGACAGCCGGCGTAGTGGAGCCCTCCACTTT. As protein: CASSLEDSRRSGALHF.

V usage is TRBV6-5 and J usage is TRBJ1-4; TRBD1 matches 7 bases. Trimming removed 4 bases from V and 4 bases from J; junction bases left unmatched: 6. The V gene's germline CDR1 is MNHEY and CDR2 SVGAGI. This CDR3 is 15 amino acids long. The CDR3 protein is CASSSGRGNNEKLFF. The CDR3 bases are TGTGCCAGCAGTTCCGGCAGGGGGAATAATGAAAAACTGTTTTTT.

In this sample, this clone turned up a few times. This chain connects TRBV6-6 to TRBJ2-5; 13 nucleotides align to TRBD2. After removal of 6 bases from V and 3 bases from J, the junction contained 4 bases not matched to a gene. The CDR3 runs to 15 residues. CDR1 is MNHNY, CDR2 SVGAGI, per germline (reference sequence). CDR3 residues: CASRTSGGLEETQYF. The CDR3 coding sequence is TGTGCCAGCAGGACTAGCGGGGGGCTGGAAGAGACCCAGTACTTC.

This chain uses TRBV9 with TRBJ1-6; the D is unclear. The germline gives CDR1 SGDLS, CDR2 YYNGEE. Deletions cut 0 bases from V and 0 bases from J, with 10 bases between. The CDR3 has 17 amino acids. CDR3: CASSVDGGSSYNSPLHF. DNA of the CDR3: TGTGCCAGCAGCGTAGATGGTGGGAGCTCCTATAATTCACCCCTCCACTTT.

The chain carries TRBV3-1 (or the pseudogene TRBV3-2) and TRBJ2-3; D call uncertain. CDR1 LGHDT and CDR2 YNNKEL come from the germline V gene (reference sequence). Trimming took 1 base from V and 0 from J, leaving 5 bases between them. The CDR3 runs 14 residues. The CDR3 DNA reads TGTGCCAGCAGCCAAGTTGGCAGCACAGATACGCAGTATTTT. Its protein product is CASSQVGSTDTQYF.

This chain uses TRBV2 with TRBJ2-5; 7 bases agree with TRBD2. This CDR3 spans 14 amino acids. V was clipped by 7 bases and J by 5 bases; unmatched bases: 10. The germline CDR1 and CDR2 sequences are SNHLY and FYNNEI. As DNA, the CDR3 is TGTGCCAGCACGGGGGGAGGGCGGATGGAGACCCAGTACTTC. It translates to CASTGGGRMETQYF.

CDR3 sequence: CASTNMGVAKNIQYF. The CDR3 nucleotides are TGTGCCAGCACCAACATGGGAGTAGCCAAAAACATTCAGTACTTC. The genes are TRBV7-3 and TRBJ2-4, with TRBD2 as a possible D gene (5 bases). In germline, CDR1 is SGHTA, CDR2 FQGTGA. V shed 7 bases and J shed 0 bases, with 13 bases lying between them. This CDR3 has 15 amino acids.

The chain has TRBV5-1 and TRBJ2-7; D is undetermined. This CDR3 comprises 13 residues. Between the trimmed V and J ends, which lost 0 bases and 3 bases, there was a span of 7 bases. Germline CDR1 SGHRS, CDR2 YFSETQ. CDR3 in amino acids: CASSLDQNYEQYV. CDR3 nucleotide sequence: TGCGCCAGCAGCTTGGATCAGAACTACGAGCAGTACGTC.

The chain links TRBV7-9 to TRBJ2-6; the match to TRBD1 covers 9 bases. The germline V gene encodes CDR1 SEHNR and CDR2 FQNEAQ (reference sequence). This CDR3 is built from 16 residues. V was pared by 6 bases and J by 0 bases, with 3 bases of the junction left unmatched. The CDR3 sequence is CASSTQGASGANVLTF. CDR3 DNA sequence: TGTGCCAGCAGTACACAGGGGGCCTCTGGGGCCAACGTCCTGACTTTC.

The chain uses TRBV27 and TRBJ1-1, with 7 bases that match TRBD1. The V gene's germline CDR1 is MNHEY and CDR2 SMNVEV (reference sequence). Losses at the gene ends were 5 bases for V and 3 bases for J; bases not matched to a gene: 12. The CDR3 contains 16 residues. The CDR3 coding sequence is TGTGCCAGCAGTCCCTCCTCAACAGGGGCCTACACTGAAGCTTTCTTT. Translating it yields CASSPSSTGAYTEAFF.

The chain couples TRBV13 to TRBJ2-3; TRBD2 matches at 8 bases. With V trimmed by 3 bases and J by 0 bases, 5 bases remained unmatched. The CDR3 covers 16 residues. Germline CDR1 PRHDT, CDR2 FYEKMQ (reference sequence). The CDR3 spells CASSFSGTSSTDTQYF. CDR3 DNA sequence: TGTGCCAGCAGCTTTTCCGGGACTAGTAGCACAGATACGCAGTATTTT.

Only a few counts were recorded for this clone. This chain connects TRBV12-5 to TRBJ2-5; D possibly corresponds to TRBD1 (5 bases). The CDR3 extends over 15 amino acids. Germline-derived CDR1 and CDR2 are LGHNT and FRNRAP. The V end was cut by 0 bases, the J end by 6 bases, with 14 bases between. CDR3 nucleotides: TGTGCTAGTGGTTTGGTTTTCCAGGGTAGGAAGACCCAGTACTTC. Translation gives CASGLVFQGRKTQYF.